The 18 T cell receptor beta chains given below trace back to one sample, sequenced in a study of regulatory T cells in long-lasting Graves disease. The time point was: newly diagnosed GD, antithyroid drugs for less than 3 months. The TCR library was prepared using RNA isolated from PBMCs. To make TCR beta libraries, researchers used iRepertoire HTBI primers and Arm-PCR of CDR3 regions. MiXCR was run by TCRdb on the multiplex PCR reads, yielding one entry per CDR3 protein. The sample lists approximately 300,000 distinct CDR3 sequences, more than 15% occurring once. The sample consisted of peripheral blood mononuclear cells (PBMCs), taken at new diagnosis, from a patient treated with antithyroid drugs. The receptors here all came from a female donor with Graves disease.

This clonotype was detected many times. The chain combines TRBV6-5 with TRBJ1-5; 8 positions match TRBD1. The CDR3 covers 15 residues. CDR1 and CDR2 from the germline V gene are MNHEY and SVGAGI. Trimming removed 0 bases from V and 6 bases from J; junction bases left unmatched: 4. This chain's CDR3 is CASSYSDRAGQPQHF. In nucleotides, the CDR3 is TGTGCCAGCAGTTACTCGGACAGGGCGGGTCAGCCCCAGCATTTT.

This clonotype was counted at least ten times. The chain couples TRBV3-1 to TRBJ2-3, with unresolved D. CDR1 and CDR2 (germline): LGHDT, YNNKEL (reference sequence). The CDR3 has 16 residues. V was shortened by 0 bases and J by 2 bases, with 12 bases between the two germline ends. CDR3 sequence (DNA): TGTGCCAGCAGCCAAGATCGGCTCAGGTTCACAGATACGCAGTATTTT. Protein product: CASSQDRLRFTDTQYF.

This clonotype was detected many times. The chain uses TRBV5-1 and TRBJ2-1; the D gene is possibly TRBD1 (5 bases). Germline-derived CDR1 and CDR2 are SGHRS and YFSETQ. The length of the CDR3 is 17 residues. Trimming pared 0 bases from V and 0 bases from J, leaving 13 bases between. The CDR3 bases are TGCGCCAGCAGCTTGGCCGTAACGCAGGGCTCCTACAATGAGCAGTTCTTC. As protein: CASSLAVTQGSYNEQFF.

The CDR3 reads CASSEGDYPGNTIYF. In DNA, the CDR3 is TGTGCCAGCAGTGAAGGGGATTACCCTGGAAACACCATATATTTT. The chain is built from TRBV6-1 and TRBJ1-3; unclear D gene. The germline CDR1 and CDR2 sequences are MNHNS and SASEGT. The CDR3 has 15 amino acids. V gave up 1 base and J gave up 2 bases, with 9 bases separating them.

There are many counts of this clonotype. The chain uses TRBV30 and TRBJ1-1; no clear D gene. The V end was cut by 4 bases, the J end by 2 bases, with 5 bases between. The CDR3 is made up of 11 amino acids. Per germline, CDR1 GTSNPN and CDR2 SVGIG (reference sequence). This chain's CDR3 is CAWTVNTEAFF. The CDR3, as DNA: TGTGCCTGGACCGTTAACACTGAAGCTTTCTTT.

This clonotype was recorded many times. The rearrangement joins TRBV12-3 or TRBV12-4 to TRBJ2-7; 9 bases fit TRBD2. V dropped 3 bases and J dropped 4; count of bases not matched to a gene: 7. The CDR3 loop spans 15 amino acids. For the CDR3, the DNA is TGTGCCAGCAGTTTGGGTAGCGGGAGCTTATACGAGCAGTACTTC. Translation: CASSLGSGSLYEQYF.

At least ten counts were recorded for this clonotype. The chain links TRBV10-3 to TRBJ2-3; D call uncertain. The germline V gene encodes CDR1 ENHRY and CDR2 SYGVKD. The V and J ends lost 7 bases and 2 bases respectively, with 10 bases between them. The CDR3 contains 13 residues. This CDR3 is CAIKVGNTDTQYF. The CDR3 nucleotides are TGTGCCATCAAGGTCGGCAACACAGATACGCAGTATTTT.

The chain is built from TRBV18 and TRBJ2-7; maybe TRBD1 (6 bases). From germline, CDR1 is KGHSH and CDR2 LQKENI. The CDR3 is made up of 18 amino acids. Between the trimmed V and J ends, which lost 3 bases and 6 bases, there was a span of 27 bases. The CDR3 here is CASSPVSYQAVTGGEQYF. DNA for the CDR3: TGTGCCAGCTCACCGGTAAGCTACCAGGCGGTGACAGGCGGCGAGCAGTACTTC.

Points on this clonotype: A single base separates this from a much larger clone, so it may be a read error. The chain uses TRBV27 and TRBJ2-1, with D uncertain. The CDR3 loop spans 13 amino acids. Germline CDR1 is MNHEY and CDR2 is SMNVEV (reference sequence). V was cut by 5 bases and J by 10 bases, with 15 bases left in between. CDR3 DNA sequence: TGTGCCAGCAGTCGCGACGTCTCCTACGAGCAGTTCTTC. Residues: CASSRDVSYEQFF.

The V and J genes are TRBV5-1 and TRBJ2-7; D possibly corresponds to TRBD2 (6 bases). CDR3 size: 14 residues. Germline CDR1 reads SGHRS; CDR2 reads YFSETQ. V lost 4 bases to trimming and J lost 1 base, with 12 bases between them. As DNA, the CDR3 is TGCGCCAGCAGCAGCGGGTTGACATCCTACGAGCAGTACTTC. This sequence encodes CASSSGLTSYEQYF.

Ten or more counts support this clonotype. The CDR3 nucleotides read TGTGCCACCAGTGACCCCCGGACAGGGGGCACTGAAGCTTTCTTT. It encodes CATSDPRTGGTEAFF. This chain connects TRBV24-1 to TRBJ1-1; 10 bases agree with TRBD1. Germline-derived CDR1 and CDR2 are KGHDR and SFDVKD. This CDR3 has 15 residues. V shed 4 bases and J 4 bases; nucleotides not matched to a gene: 5.

This clonotype was observed many times. The chain uses TRBV6-1 and TRBJ1-2; D perhaps matches TRBD1 (5 bases). The CDR3 consists of 16 residues. V lost 0 bases and J lost 4, with 15 bases in between. In germline, CDR1 is MNHNS, CDR2 SASEGT. The chain's CDR3 is CASSEAGGSAVYGYTF. The CDR3 DNA is TGTGCCAGCAGTGAAGCGGGGGGATCGGCGGTCTATGGCTACACCTTC.

Of note for this clonotype: This CDR3 fails to terminate in the conserved phenylalanine or tryptophan, so it likely reflects a read error. The chain is built from TRBV20-1 and TRBJ2-7; 11 bases match TRBD2. This CDR3 comprises 13 residues. Unmatched junction bases numbered 0, after V lost 1 base and J lost 4 bases. Germline values: CDR1 DFQATT, CDR2 SNEGSKA (reference sequence). CDR3 DNA: TGCAGTGCTAGAGGACTAGCGGGATACGAGCAGTACATC. Translation: CSARGLAGYEQYI.

This clonotype was observed at least ten times. The genes are TRBV6-2 or TRBV6-3 and TRBJ2-3, with 11 bases lining up with TRBD2. CDR3 length: 20 amino acids. With 8 bases clipped from V and 0 bases from J, the junction kept 19 bases outside the gene matches. Germline CDR1 MNHEY, CDR2 SVGEGT. The CDR3 bases are TGTGCCAGCCGAAAGGGCCTAACTAGCGGGAGTGGGTCGAGCACAGATACGCAGTATTTT. Protein: CASRKGLTSGSGSSTDTQYF.

This clonotype was counted only a few times. The chain couples TRBV12-3 or TRBV12-4 to TRBJ1-4; D might be TRBD1 (6 bases). The V and J ends lost 6 bases and 11 bases respectively, with 16 bases between them. This CDR3 has 13 amino acids. The DNA of the CDR3 is TGTGCCAGCAGCCCGGGGGGCTCTAGGAAACTGTTTTTT. It yields the protein CASSPGGSRKLFF.

This clonotype was counted at least ten times. Given a much more abundant clone one base away, this may be a read error. V and J are TRBV13 and TRBJ1-1; D unclear. This CDR3 is built from 13 residues. Trimming took 1 base from V and 1 from J, leaving 4 bases between them. CDR1 is PRHDT, CDR2 FYEKMQ, per germline (reference sequence). The CDR3 nucleotides read TGTGCCAGCAGCTTAGAAAGGAACACTGAAGCTTTCTTT. It encodes CASSLERNTEAFF.

J is TRBJ2-3 and V is TRBV2, with 7 positions matching TRBD1. V lost 5 bases to trimming and J lost 2 bases; unmatched junction nucleotides: 4. CDR3 length equals 14 residues. Germline loops: CDR1 SNHLY, CDR2 FYNNEI. CDR3 nucleotides: TGTGCCAGCAGTACAGGGGTACCCACAGATACGCAGTATTTT. As protein: CASSTGVPTDTQYF.

This clonotype was found many times. This chain connects TRBV29-1 to TRBJ1-2; TRBD1 agrees at 7 bases. V lost 7 bases, J lost 1 base, and 21 bases stayed unmatched. The CDR3 covers 18 residues. Germline-derived CDR1 and CDR2 are SQVTM and ANQGSEA. In DNA, the CDR3 is TGCAGCGCAGAATTCCGCTTGGGGGACAGAGTATTTAACTATGGCTACACCTTC. As protein: CSAEFRLGDRVFNYGYTF. The entire variable domain, with the rest obtained from reference TRBV29-1 and TRBJ1-2, is as follows: SAVISQKPSRDICQRGTSLTIQCQVDSQVTMMFWYRQQPGQSLTLIATANQGSEATYESGFVIDKFPISRPNLTFSTLTVSNMSPEDSSIYLCSAEFRLGDRVFNYGYTFGSGTRLTVV.